This entry lists 22 T cell receptor beta chains sequenced from one sample in a study of blood T cell repertoires in COVID-19. The table came from immunoSEQ multiplex PCR; TCRdb's copy has only in-frame clones and leaves some out. The table lists a few hundred thousand clones, 70% to 90% of them singletons. The sequencing input was PBMCs or T cells enriched from blood (not recorded which). Receptors originate from a woman in her thirties who had recovered from COVID-19.

The chain joins TRBV19 to TRBJ1-2; 7 bases align to TRBD1. V lost 4 bases, J lost 7 bases, and 6 bases stayed unmatched. Germline values: CDR1 LNHDA, CDR2 SQIVND (reference sequence). This CDR3 has 13 residues. The CDR3 is CASSTTGFVGYTF. The CDR3 DNA is TGTGCCAGTAGTACGACAGGGTTCGTTGGCTACACCTTC.

The chain uses TRBV28 and TRBJ1-1; D remains unclear. Between the trimmed V and J ends, which lost 5 bases and 8 bases, there was a span of 18 bases. The germline CDR1 and CDR2 sequences are MDHEN and SYDVKM. This CDR3 has 14 amino acids. CDR3 sequence reads: CASSGSEAPGEAFF. CDR3 bases: TGTGCCAGCAGTGGATCTGAGGCCCCGGGGGAAGCTTTCTTT.

This rearrangement joins TRBV3-1 (or the pseudogene TRBV3-2) to TRBJ2-2; D gene unclear. CDR3 size: 14 residues. The ends were cut back, 0 bases at V and 2 bases at J, with 4 bases in the middle. Germline V lookup: CDR1 LGHDT, CDR2 YNNKEL (reference sequence). The CDR3 DNA reads as TGTGCCAGCAGCCAAGACTTCAACACCGGGGAGCTGTTTTTT. Protein sequence: CASSQDFNTGELFF.

This rearrangement joins TRBV5-4 to TRBJ2-7; 8 nucleotides match TRBD2. Trimming at V came to 1 base and at J to 0 bases, leaving 0 bases not matched to a gene. CDR1 SGHNT and CDR2 YYREEE come from the germline V gene (reference sequence). The CDR3 loop spans 14 amino acids. The CDR3 DNA reads TGTGCCAGCAGCTTGCTAGCGGGCTCCTACGAGCAGTACTTC. Its protein product is CASSLLAGSYEQYF. Drawing the rest from reference TRBV5-4 and TRBJ2-7, the complete variable domain is ETGVTQSPTHLIKTRGQQVTLRCSSQSGHNTVSWYQQALGQGPQFIFQYYREEENGRGNFPPRFSGLQFPNYSSELNVNALELDDSALYLCASSLLAGSYEQYFGPGTRLTVT.

This chain links TRBV5-1 with TRBJ2-3; TRBD2 is a possible D gene (6 bases). This CDR3 has 13 residues. The V and J ends lost 4 bases and 10 bases respectively, with 16 bases between them. Germline lookup yields CDR1 SGHRS and CDR2 YFSETQ. CDR3 DNA: TGCGCCAGCAGCGGGGGGTCATCTCCCCCGCAGTATTTT. This codes for CASSGGSSPPQYF.

The chain links TRBV28 to TRBJ1-1; maybe TRBD1 (6 bases). The ends were cut back, 7 bases at V and 7 bases at J, with 19 bases in the middle. The germline gives CDR1 MDHEN, CDR2 SYDVKM. The CDR3 is 14 residues long. CDR3 in amino acids: CASTLGGGKVEAFF. CDR3 nucleotide sequence: TGTGCCAGCACTTTGGGGGGGGGCAAGGTTGAAGCTTTCTTT.

This clone was counted between two and nine times. This chain connects TRBV10-1 to TRBJ1-1, with D unresolved. This CDR3 comprises 13 residues. Trimming took 5 bases from V and 5 from J, leaving 12 bases between them. The germline CDR1 and CDR2 sequences are WNHNN and SYGVQD (reference sequence). The CDR3 spells CASSFAPETEAFF. In nucleotides, the CDR3 is TGCGCCAGCAGTTTCGCCCCGGAGACTGAAGCTTTCTTT.

J is TRBJ1-2 and V is TRBV19; D might be TRBD1 (6 bases). Germline V lookup: CDR1 LNHDA, CDR2 SQIVND (reference sequence). V was shortened by 7 bases and J by 5 bases, with 17 bases between the two germline ends. This CDR3 has 14 residues. The DNA for the CDR3 is TGTGCCAGTACCGGGACATTCACGCCTTATGGCTACACCTTC. Encoded protein: CASTGTFTPYGYTF.

The V call is TRBV27, the J call TRBJ2-6, with 9 positions matching TRBD1. V lost 5 bases and J lost 0; bases outside the gene matches: 8. The CDR3 sequence is 18 residues long. The germline CDR1 and CDR2 sequences are MNHEY and SMNVEV (reference sequence). The CDR3 nucleotides are TGTGCCAGCAGTCCCGGGACAGGGAGGGTCTCTGGGGCCAACGTCCTGACTTTC. This gives the protein CASSPGTGRVSGANVLTF.

The CDR3 DNA follows: TGCGCCAGCAGCCCCGGCAGGCCTCCATGGACCCAGTACTTC. Translating gives CASSPGRPPWTQYF. This chain links TRBV5-1 with TRBJ2-5; D is undetermined. The CDR3 has 14 residues. Germline assignment: CDR1 SGHRS and CDR2 YFSETQ. V dropped 4 bases and J dropped 7 bases, with 17 bases sitting between them. Variable domain in full (rest from reference TRBV5-1 and TRBJ2-5): KAGVTQTPRYLIKTRGQQVTLSCSPISGHRSVSWYQQTPGQGLQFLFEYFSETQRNKGNFPGRFSGRQFSNSRSEMNVSTLELGDSALYLCASSPGRPPWTQYFGPGTRLLVL.

The count of this clone is one. This rearrangement joins TRBV6-4 to TRBJ2-2; 8 bases align to TRBD2. The junction had 6 bases not matched to a gene; V was cut back by 0 bases and J by 6 bases. The CDR3 runs to 16 residues. CDR1 is MRHNA and CDR2 is SNTAGT in the germline V gene. CDR3 region: CASSDSKAGEAGELFF. The CDR3, as DNA: TGTGCCAGCAGTGACTCGAAAGCGGGAGAAGCCGGGGAGCTGTTTTTT.

Comment on this clone: Germline is not matched at one junction end, which may reflect a read error. The chain uses TRBV6-5 and TRBJ1-2, with TRBD1 as a possible D gene (6 bases). The CDR3 totals 15 residues. The V gene's germline CDR1 is MNHEY and CDR2 SVGAGI. The CDR3 reads CASSDSGGGSYGYTF. CDR3 sequence (DNA): TGTGCCAGCAGTGACTCTGGTGGGGGCTCCTATGGCTACACCTTC.

V and J are TRBV6-5 and TRBJ1-3; D might be TRBD1 (6 bases). Trimming left V 6 bases short and J 1 base short, with 13 bases between. Germline-derived CDR1 and CDR2 are MNHEY and SVGAGI. The CDR3 runs to 15 residues. The CDR3 sequence: CASRRTDMSGNTIYF. DNA of the CDR3: TGTGCCAGCAGGAGGACAGACATGTCTGGAAACACCATATATTTT.

V gene TRBV7-2 combines with J gene TRBJ1-2; tentatively, D is TRBD1 (5 bases). CDR3 length: 14 residues. With 2 bases removed from V and 4 bases from J, the gap between germline ends came to 11 bases. Germline V CDR1 and CDR2: SGHTA, FQGNSA. The CDR3 spells CASSLSRDLYGYTF. CDR3 sequence (DNA): TGTGCCAGCAGCTTAAGCAGGGATCTCTATGGCTACACCTTC.

The chain carries TRBV5-1 and TRBJ2-5; the match to TRBD1 covers 7 bases. The CDR3 is made up of 14 amino acids. Per germline, CDR1 SGHRS and CDR2 YFSETQ. V dropped 4 bases and J dropped 2; count of bases not matched to a gene: 5. CDR3 region: CASSGTDYQETQYF. The DNA of the CDR3 is TGCGCCAGCAGCGGGACAGACTATCAAGAGACCCAGTACTTC.

Only one count was recorded for this clone. V usage is TRBV15 and J usage is TRBJ1-1, with D unresolved. V was shortened by 0 bases and J by 0 bases, with 5 bases between the two germline ends. The CDR3 sequence is 14 residues long. The germline CDR1 and CDR2 sequences are LNHNV and YYDKDF (reference sequence). This CDR3 is CATSRDRVNTEAFF. The CDR3 DNA is TGTGCCACCAGCAGAGATCGAGTGAACACTGAAGCTTTCTTT.

The rearrangement joins TRBV28 to TRBJ1-2; TRBD1 agrees at 9 bases. Trimming at V came to 0 bases and at J to 5 bases, leaving 10 bases not matched to a gene. The CDR3 is made up of 17 amino acids. Germline V gene sequence: CDR1 MDHEN, CDR2 SYDVKM. CDR3 DNA: TGTGCCAGCAGTTTATGGACAGGGGGACGTTACCCGTATGGCTACACCTTC. Translated: CASSLWTGGRYPYGYTF.

The V call is TRBV12-5, the J call TRBJ1-1; 7 bases line up with TRBD1. Trimming cost V 5 bases and J 7 bases; bases outside gene matches: 7. Germline CDR1 is LGHNT and CDR2 is FRNRAP. The CDR3 contains 13 residues. The CDR3 is CASGLLGTVEAFF. The CDR3 bases are TGTGCTAGTGGTCTACTTGGGACAGTTGAAGCTTTCTTT.

The V gene is TRBV19, the J gene TRBJ2-7; TRBD1 agrees at 8 bases. The CDR3 spans 16 residues. Germline V lookup: CDR1 LNHDA, CDR2 SQIVND (reference sequence). The trim removed 4 bases at V and 0 bases at J, leaving 8 bases unmatched. The CDR3 here is CASSRTGNFYSYEQYF. In DNA form, the CDR3 reads TGTGCCAGTAGTAGGACAGGGAATTTTTACTCCTACGAGCAGTACTTC.

Only a few counts were recorded for this clone. This chain connects TRBV30 to TRBJ1-5; D is uncertain. Per the germline V gene, CDR1 is GTSNPN and CDR2 is SVGIG (reference sequence). This CDR3 comprises 14 residues. Trimming left V 0 bases short and J 0 bases short, with 6 bases between. CDR3 sequence: CAWSVLNSNQPQHF. The CDR3 coding sequence is TGTGCCTGGAGTGTACTTAATAGCAATCAGCCCCAGCATTTT.

This chain uses TRBV9 with TRBJ1-1; the D is unclear. This CDR3 has 17 amino acids. V was trimmed by 2 bases and J by 0 bases, leaving 17 bases between them. The germline V gene has CDR1 SGDLS and CDR2 YYNGEE. Here the CDR3 reads CASSVLRHSGLNTEAFF. CDR3 in DNA: TGTGCCAGCAGCGTCCTGCGACATAGCGGACTGAACACTGAAGCTTTCTTT. Drawing the rest from reference TRBV9 and TRBJ1-1, the complete variable domain is DSGVTQTPKHLITATGQRVTLRCSPRSGDLSVYWYQQSLDQGLQFLIQYYNGEERAKGNILERFSAQQFPDLHSELNLSSLELGDSALYFCASSVLRHSGLNTEAFFGQGTRLTVV.

The chain carries TRBV5-1 and TRBJ1-1; D call uncertain. Germline assignment: CDR1 SGHRS and CDR2 YFSETQ. The CDR3 contains 17 residues. Between the trimmed V and J ends, which lost 0 bases and 6 bases, there was a span of 21 bases. The CDR3: CASSLVILGIASAEAFF. CDR3 sequence (DNA): TGCGCCAGCAGCTTGGTGATATTGGGAATAGCTAGCGCTGAAGCTTTCTTT.